The rows below give T cell receptor beta chains drawn from one sample of a study of shared clonotypes between healthy human individuals. Using immunoSEQ multiplex PCR, the repertoire was profiled, and TCRdb retains in-frame clones only, with some absent. The sample has 1.5 million to 2.5 million clones, about 95% seen once; the top ten hold approximately 1.2%. The sequenced sample was naive CD8+ T cells sorted from blood. The origin of the receptors is a man younger than 35 in good health. CDR3s include the opening cysteine and the closing phenylalanine or tryptophan.

>TRBJ2-5|TRBV6-1
CASSEDREETQYF
>TRBJ2-7|TRBV7-9
CASSSLRDGDSYEQYF
>TRBJ1-2|TRBV29-1
CSVVTGDGYTF
>TRBJ2-1|TRBV9
CASSRTGDYNEQFF
>TRBJ2-2|TRBV7-8
CASSWPMGDNTGELFF
>TRBJ1-1|TRBV5-6
CASSLKVGSMNTEAFF
>TRBJ2-3|TRBV25-1
CASSQEGLLGPDTQYF
>TRBJ2-7|TRBV6-5
CASSYGQGTYEQYF
>TRBJ2-2|TRBV19
CATLNRVGTGELFF
>TRBJ2-1|TRBV19
CASRDGWNEQFF
>TRBJ1-1|TRBV4-2
CASSLTGGWTEAFF
>TRBJ2-7|TRBV11-2
CASSLETGNLHYEQYF
>TRBJ2-7|TRBV27
CASSLGGHTYEQYF
>TRBJ1-1|TRBV18
CASSSGKAPPEAFF
>TRBJ1-2|TRBV4-1
CASSQRQGSNYGYTF
>TRBJ2-3|TRBV7-9
CASSPVGGTDTQYF
>TRBJ2-3|TRBV7-3
CASSPLGSFGTDTQYF
>TRBJ2-2|TRBV7-9
CASSSNRDRNTGELFF
>TRBJ2-7|TRBV28
CASREQGEGEQYF
>TRBJ1-3|TRBV7-9
CASSSSSGNTIYF
>TRBJ2-7|TRBV5-6
CASSLAPGQSYEQYF
>TRBJ2-5|TRBV2
CASSDRKQAQETQYF
>TRBJ2-1|TRBV11-2
CASSLEFLAYNEQFF
>TRBJ2-3|TRBV27
CASSWGLAGADTQYF
>TRBJ1-1|TRBV28
CASKGFFLNTEAFF
>TRBJ1-1|TRBV4-1
CASSWGTEAFF
>TRBJ2-7|TRBV6-1
CASRAGGITYEQYF
>TRBJ2-7|TRBV7-2
CASSLRGLPDYEQYF
>TRBJ2-1|TRBV5-1
CASRLAGDFNEQFF
>TRBJ2-3|TRBV25-1
CASRTTLRGPTDTQYF
>TRBJ2-3|TRBV9
CASSVDPGEDTQYF
>TRBJ1-5|TRBV4-1
CASSQDGDRDQPQHF
>TRBJ2-2|TRBV5-6
CASSPRELRTGELFF
>TRBJ2-7|TRBV9
CASSVGGKTYEQYF
>TRBJ1-4|TRBV27
CASSWEEKLFF
>TRBJ2-5|TRBV5-1
CASRQTSGGQETQYF
>TRBJ1-5|TRBV5-5
CASSLVGDRGYSNQPQHF
>TRBJ2-3|TRBV4-3
CASSPSTTGTSTDTQYF
>TRBJ2-7|TRBV27
CASRLSQTYEQYF
>TRBJ1-2|TRBV6-5
CASSYGAGFDYGYTF
>TRBJ2-7|TRBV7-2
CASSAEMGSYEQYF
>TRBJ2-2|TRBV19
CASRWGLETGELFF
>TRBJ2-7|TRBV28
CAGPIQGVSFHEQYF
>TRBJ1-1|TRBV6-5
CASSFLGMGTEAFF
>TRBJ2-5|TRBV2
CASSVGTGGAETQYF
>TRBJ2-3|TRBV6-5
CASRDYVFTDTQYF
>TRBJ2-2|TRBV27
CASSLVTGELFF
>TRBJ2-7|TRBV10-3
CAISEGLPAGEQYF
>TRBJ1-1|TRBV5-1
CASKGGNMNTEAFF
>TRBJ1-1|TRBV11-2
CASSLGMNTEAFF
>TRBJ1-3|TRBV5-1
CASSLAPGSSGNTIYF
>TRBJ1-1|TRBV5-4
CASSLVGGVGTEAFF
>TRBJ2-7|TRBV10-1
CASSEVSSGSGEQYF
>TRBJ1-4|TRBV19
CASSSGQGGLEEKLFF
>TRBJ2-2|TRBV4-3
CASSQDPEHTGELFF
>TRBJ2-5|TRBV5-6
CASSQSQLGWETQYF
>TRBJ2-7|TRBV15
CATSKDRGALREQYF
>TRBJ2-1|TRBV27
CASSYLRALGGDEQFF
>TRBJ1-1|TRBV9
CASSFGTDTEAFF
>TRBJ1-5|TRBV5-6
CASSWAGGETEHF